The 5 T cell receptor beta chains below come from one sample, sequenced in a study of T cell responses to AZD1222 COVID-19 vaccine. This table comes from immunoSEQ multiplex PCR, and its TCRdb copy is limited to in-frame clones, with some not included. In the table there are about 100,000 clones, approximately 90% of which are singletons. The sequencing here drew on peripheral blood, taken on day 0 of AZD1222 vaccination. Receptors were obtained from an adult in good health.

The chain is built from TRBV6-2 or TRBV6-3 and TRBJ1-2, with TRBD1 matching 7 bases. The CDR3 is 14 amino acids. The germline CDR1 and CDR2 sequences are MNHEY and SVGEGT. Trimming cost V 4 bases and J 2 bases; bases outside gene matches: 4. The CDR3 coding sequence is TGTGCCAGCAGTTGGACAGGACAAAACTATGGCTACACCTTC. It codes for CASSWTGQNYGYTF.

This chain links TRBV9 with TRBJ2-2, with TRBD2 matching over 8 bases. CDR1 and CDR2 from the germline V gene are SGDLS and YYNGEE. The CDR3 has 16 residues. V lost 4 bases and J lost 1; bases outside the gene matches: 6. The CDR3 DNA reads as TGTGCCAGCAGCCTAGGCACTAGCGGGAACACCGGGGAGCTGTTTTTT. Amino acids: CASSLGTSGNTGELFF.

V usage is TRBV28 and J usage is TRBJ1-5; 7 bases line up with TRBD1. V lost 2 bases, J lost 0 bases, and 10 bases stayed unmatched. In germline, CDR1 is MDHEN, CDR2 SYDVKM. CDR3 length: 18 amino acids. The CDR3: CASSLRGDRTYSNQPQHF. As DNA, the CDR3 is TGTGCCAGCAGTTTAAGGGGGGACAGAACTTATAGCAATCAGCCCCAGCATTTT. The full variable domain, completed using reference TRBV28 and TRBJ1-5, is DVKVTQSSRYLVKRTGEKVFLECVQDMDHENMFWYRQDPGLGLRLIYFSYDVKMKEKGDIPEGYSVSREKKERFSLILESASTNQTSMYLCASSLRGDRTYSNQPQHFGDGTRLSIL.

The chain joins TRBV5-4 to TRBJ2-1; TRBD1 agrees at 8 bases. J was trimmed by 0 bases and V by 4 bases; bases with no gene match: 3. Germline V CDR1 and CDR2: SGHNT, YYREEE (reference sequence). The CDR3 contains 15 residues. CDR3 in DNA: TGTGCCAGCAGCCGACAGGGGATCTCCTACAATGAGCAGTTCTTC. Translation: CASSRQGISYNEQFF.

This clone was recorded a few times. V usage is TRBV6-1 and J usage is TRBJ1-2; possibly TRBD1 for D (6 bases). The CDR3 extends over 15 amino acids. The V end lost 0 bases, the J end lost 0 bases, and 8 bases lay between the germline ends. Germline V lookup: CDR1 MNHNS, CDR2 SASEGT. For the CDR3, the DNA is TGTGCCAGCAGTGAAGCATCAGGGGCTAACTATGGCTACACCTTC. This gives the protein CASSEASGANYGYTF.